Listed below are T cell receptor beta chains from one sample, sequenced in a study of T-cell memory formation after mild COVID-19. TCRdb reprocessed the 5' RACE reads via MiXCR and lists one record per CDR3 protein. This table has under 550,000 distinct CDR3 sequences, 15% to 20% appearing once. The specimen sequenced was PBMCs or a T cell subset sorted from them (not recorded which). The receptors were sampled from an adult woman who had mild COVID-19 (a few samples of this study predate the infection). Cell type and time point are not known. Each CDR3 is given with its conserved first and last residue. A D gene is named only where the DNA matches it firmly. Only part of the rows carry a size: once, few, many, or a class if the clone is expanded.

TRBJ1-1 | NA | NA | 15 | TRBV6-1 | TGTGCCAGCAGTGAAAGACTAGCGGGGTACACTGAAGCTTTCTTT | CASSERLAGYTEAFF
TRBJ2-7 | NA | TRBD1 | 12 | TRBV10-3 | TGTGCTGCCGGGGACAGCTCCTACGAGCAGTACTTC | CAAGDSSYEQYF
TRBJ1-4 | NA | NA | 15 | TRBV5-1 | TGCGCCAGCAGCGGAACAGGGTCATCTAATGAAAAACTGTTTTTT | CASSGTGSSNEKLFF
TRBJ2-3 | few | NA | 13 | TRBV18 | TGTGCCAGCTCACCTTCGATAGCAGATACGCAGTATTTT | CASSPSIADTQYF
TRBJ2-7 | few | TRBD1 | 14 | TRBV7-9 | TGTGCCAGCAGCTTAGCCTCGAGGGGGCTCGAGCAGTACTTC | CASSLASRGLEQYF
TRBJ2-5 | few | TRBD2 | 13 | TRBV7-9 | TGTGCCAGCATTCGGGAGGGAAGAGAGACCCAGTACTTC | CASIREGRETQYF
TRBJ1-1 | few | TRBD1 | 13 | TRBV4-1 | TGCGCCAGCAGCCCGGAGACAGGGACTGAAGCTTTCTTT | CASSPETGTEAFF
TRBJ2-3 | few | TRBD2 | 18 | TRBV12-3/TRBV12-4 | TGTGCCAGCAGTTCCTCCCTAGCGGGGGAAGCTAGCACAGATACGCAGTATTTT | CASSSSLAGEASTDTQYF
TRBJ1-2 | few | NA | 13 | TRBV24-1 | TGTGCCACCAGTGATCCGGGTCACTATGGCTACACCTTC | CATSDPGHYGYTF
TRBJ2-7 | NA | NA | 14 | TRBV20-1 | TGCAGTGCTAGAGATTCCGGGACCTCCTACGAGCAGTACTTC | CSARDSGTSYEQYF
TRBJ2-7 | NA | NA | 13 | TRBV3-1 | TGTGCCAGCCCCCTCAGGGGCGCATTCGAGCAGTACTTC | CASPLRGAFEQYF
TRBJ2-1 | few | NA | 13 | TRBV19 | TGTGCCAGTAGTATCGGGGGCTACAATGAGCAGTTCTTC | CASSIGGYNEQFF
TRBJ2-1 | NA | TRBD2 | 18 | TRBV14 | TGTGCCAGCAGCCAAGATCCAGGGATCCGGGGGGTATACAATGAGCAGTTCTTC | CASSQDPGIRGVYNEQFF
TRBJ2-3 | NA | NA | 11 | TRBV7-2 | TGTGCCAGCGTAAGGGCAGATACGCAGTATTTT | CASVRADTQYF
TRBJ2-7 | NA | NA | 13 | TRBV29-1 | TGCAGCGTTGACGGGGGTGCGGCCTACGAGCAGTACTTC | CSVDGGAAYEQYF
TRBJ2-7 | many | NA | 13 | TRBV6-6 | TGTGCCAGCAGTTACCAGGGTTCCTACGAGCAGTACTTC | CASSYQGSYEQYF
TRBJ2-5 | once | TRBD1 | 15 | TRBV6-2/TRBV6-3 | TGTGCCAGCAGTCCCAACGACAGGGTGGGGGAGACCCAGTACTTC | CASSPNDRVGETQYF
TRBJ2-2 | NA | NA | 14 | TRBV24-1 | TGTGCCACCGACGACAGTACGAACACCGGGGAGCTGTTTTTT | CATDDSTNTGELFF
TRBJ1-1 | NA | NA | 13 | TRBV7-9 | TGTGCCAGCAGCTTAGAAGTATCTTCTGAAGCTTTCTTT | CASSLEVSSEAFF
TRBJ2-7 | NA | TRBD2 | 15 | TRBV14 | TGTGCCAGCAGCCAAGAAGCGGGAGGGCCCTACGAGCAGTACTTC | CASSQEAGGPYEQYF
TRBJ2-5 | NA | NA | 15 | TRBV7-6 | TGTGCCAGCAGCTTAGATAGAGACTACCAAGAGACCCAGTACTTC | CASSLDRDYQETQYF
TRBJ1-2 | NA | TRBD1 | 14 | TRBV4-1 | TGCGCCAGCAGCCAAGAACAGGGGGACTATGGCTACACCTTC | CASSQEQGDYGYTF
TRBJ2-2 | NA | NA | 14 | TRBV2 | TGTGCCAGCAGTCCAAACAAGCTGGCCGGGGAGCTGTTTTTT | CASSPNKLAGELFF
TRBJ1-2 | few | TRBD1 | 14 | TRBV29-1 | TGCAGCGTTCGCCCGGGACAGTCAAACTATGGCTACACCTTC | CSVRPGQSNYGYTF
TRBJ2-7 | NA | NA | 15 | TRBV4-1 | TGCGCCAGCAGCCCCGCGGCAGGGGCTTCCTACGAGCAGTACTTC | CASSPAAGASYEQYF
TRBJ2-2 | NA | NA | 16 | TRBV4-1 | TGCGCCAGCAGCCAAGATGGGGGGAGGAACACCGGGGAGCTGTTTTTT | CASSQDGGRNTGELFF
TRBJ1-2 | NA | NA | 12 | TRBV3-1 | TGTGCCAGCAGCCCGGGGAGGTATGGCTACACCTTC | CASSPGRYGYTF
TRBJ2-7 | few | NA | 13 | TRBV15 | TGTGCCACCAGCAGGGACCCAGCCTACGAGCAGTACTTC | CATSRDPAYEQYF
TRBJ1-6 | NA | NA | 16 | TRBV19 | TGTGCCAGTAGTACCGCGAAAAGGGTCTATAATTCACCCCTCCACTTT | CASSTAKRVYNSPLHF
TRBJ2-7 | NA | TRBD1 | 18 | TRBV4-1 | TGCGCCAGCAGCCCCCAAATAACAGGGGCCCTGAGCTCCTACGAGCAGTACTTC | CASSPQITGALSSYEQYF
TRBJ1-1 | few | TRBD1 | 15 | TRBV24-1 | TGTGCCACCAGCGAGACCGGGACAGGGGGCACTGAAGCTTTCTTT | CATSETGTGGTEAFF
TRBJ2-1 | few | NA | 15 | TRBV5-1 | TGCGCCAGCAGCCCGCTAGGGGGTGACCACAATGAGCAGTTCTTC | CASSPLGGDHNEQFF
TRBJ2-1 | many | NA | 15 | TRBV5-1 | TGCGCCAGCCAGAACCCCAGGGGACTTCTAAATGAGCAGTTCTTC | CASQNPRGLLNEQFF
TRBJ1-2 | many | NA | 15 | TRBV5-1 | TGCGCCAGCAATCCGGGCAGCCGTCTTAACTATGGCTACACCTTC | CASNPGSRLNYGYTF
TRBJ2-7 | few | NA | 13 | TRBV20-1 | TGCAGTGGGGTAGATAGCGAGACCTACGAGCAGTACTTC | CSGVDSETYEQYF
TRBJ2-1 | NA | TRBD1 | 15 | TRBV2 | TGTGCCAGCATCTTGGACAGGGCCCTAAACAATGAGCAGTTCTTC | CASILDRALNNEQFF
TRBJ2-5 | few | TRBD1 | 14 | TRBV5-1 | TGCGCCAGCAGCCCACAGGGGGCAAGAGAGACCCAGTACTTC | CASSPQGARETQYF
TRBJ1-4 | few | TRBD1 | 15 | TRBV5-1 | TGCGCCAGCAGCTTCCAACACAGGGGGCATGAAAAACTGTTTTTT | CASSFQHRGHEKLFF
TRBJ2-1 | few | NA | 14 | TRBV7-3 | TGTGCCAGCAGCTCGCCGGGACGCCAAGCTGAGCAGTTCTTC | CASSSPGRQAEQFF
TRBJ2-1 | NA | NA | 14 | TRBV7-8 | TGTGCCAGCAGCTGGTTAGCTGACGGACTTTGGCAGTTCTTC | CASSWLADGLWQFF
TRBJ2-1 | many | TRBD2 | 15 | TRBV5-1 | TGCGCCAGCAGCCTGGGACTAGCGGGAGCAAATGAGCAGTTCTTC | CASSLGLAGANEQFF
TRBJ2-7 | NA | NA | 16 | TRBV5-6 | TGTGCCAGCACCTCGCCTCAAGCGTCCGTTGCCTACGAGCAGTACTTC | CASTSPQASVAYEQYF
TRBJ2-1 | NA | NA | 16 | TRBV4-2 | TGTGCCAGCAGCCAAGACATTCACAGCTCCTACAATGAGCAGTTCTTC | CASSQDIHSSYNEQFF
TRBJ2-1 | many | NA | 12 | TRBV6-2/TRBV6-3 | TGTGCCAGCAGTTCCCGGGACAATGAGCAGTTCTTC | CASSSRDNEQFF